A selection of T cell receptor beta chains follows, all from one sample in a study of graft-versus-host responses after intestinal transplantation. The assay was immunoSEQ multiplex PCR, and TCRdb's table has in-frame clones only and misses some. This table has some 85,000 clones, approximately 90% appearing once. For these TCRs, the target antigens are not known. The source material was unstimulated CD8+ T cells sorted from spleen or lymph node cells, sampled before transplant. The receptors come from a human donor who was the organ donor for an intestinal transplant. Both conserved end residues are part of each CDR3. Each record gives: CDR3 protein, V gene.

CASSQEPTSGGVKETQYF	TRBV4-1
CASRPTGENEQFF	TRBV9
CASSLLTGGTEAFF	TRBV4-3
CASSLTEYSNQPQHF	TRBV5-5
CAWSVFQDTEAFF	TRBV30
CASSLYLNTEAFF	TRBV5-6
CAISESEKDVYEQYF	TRBV10-3
CAWSLLTYEQYF	TRBV30
CASSQDRVDLLRNTEAFF	TRBV4-3
CASSISTNQPQHF	TRBV19
CASSLAGQGSYEQYF	TRBV5-1
CASSMSSGNEQFF	TRBV19
CASSQGTGEGETQYF	TRBV4-3
CASSYGGGELHF	TRBV28
CASSHKQGPLVELFF	TRBV4-3
CASSSPTAPRANYGYTF	TRBV13
CASSIRRGKTQYF	TRBV19
CASSFLGSQPQHF	TRBV7-2
CASRSGTANTGELFF	TRBV11-3
CASSPLAGTHQETQYF	TRBV27
CASSLTGTYNSPLHF	TRBV11-2
CASSIDPAQVESYGYTF	TRBV19
CATGTVQSSGNTIYF	TRBV10-3
CAISGLAGVAKTQYF	TRBV10-3
CASSQSSEQYF	TRBV16
CASSLGPGQGIYNEQFF	TRBV7-6
CASRQGYGYTF	TRBV2
CASSEEGASGGSLAETQYF	TRBV2
CASRKQGGYTEAFF	TRBV13
CASSPGRGAGSSEAFF	TRBV4-3
CASSIYRDSTYEQYF	TRBV7-2
CASSKRTGLVNTEAFF	TRBV27
CASSVPQEGGPVNEQFF	TRBV9
CASSLALGWADTQYF	TRBV27
CASSPQYEQYF	TRBV18
CASSLRQGGIAGSGANVLTF	TRBV5-8
CASSWTSGGEEQYF	TRBV7-2
CASSANTGGPFRDTQYF	TRBV9
CASSFLAGGPVVGANVLTF	TRBV7-2
CASSPTSGGYNEQFF	TRBV4-3
CASVVWGWRGSTEAFF	TRBV28
CASSRRQGNTIYF	TRBV6-1
CASSPRGAASSYEQYF	TRBV9
CASSPTGHYGYTF	TRBV19
CATWGGGPLYEQYF	TRBV19
CASSATGISYEQYF	TRBV7-2
CASSHHEDRLGNYGYTF	TRBV18
CASSPRPGGLGWAGANVLTF	TRBV7-8
CASSFSRQVQETQYF	TRBV27
CASSLGEGTSYNEQFF	TRBV11-2
CASSSWDSEKLFF	TRBV6-5
CASSQDTWGYTF	TRBV6-5
CASSLGDSSSYNEQFF	TRBV11-2